These T cell receptor beta chains were read from a single sample in a study of molecular identifiers for immune sequencing clone quantification. TCRdb analysed the PCR reads with MiXCR anew, one entry per CDR3 protein. Of some 320,000 distinct CDR3 sequences in the sample, roughly a fifth were seen once. Sequencing input: naive CD8+ T cells from blood, with Jurkat cell RNA spiked in. These receptor sequences come from a human donor in good health. Some libraries in this study had Jurkat cell RNA spiked in. Both conserved end residues are part of each CDR3. D genes are given only for firm matches. Part of the rows lack a size; the others show once, few, many or a class for expanded clones.

clone_size: many
j_call: TRBJ1-1
v_call: TRBV9
d_call: TRBD1
cdr3_nt: TGTGCCAGCAGCAAGACAGGGCCGAGCACTGAAGCTTTCTTT
cdr3_aa: CASSKTGPSTEAFF

clone_size: .
j_call: TRBJ2-1
v_call: TRBV11-2
d_call: TRBD2
cdr3_nt: TGTGCCAGCAGCTTAGGGCTAGCGGGAGGACGCTCCTACAATGAGCAGTTCTTC
cdr3_aa: CASSLGLAGGRSYNEQFF

clone_size: many
j_call: TRBJ1-2
v_call: TRBV7-8
d_call: .
cdr3_nt: TGTGCCAGCAGCTTAACGCCTAGCTATGGCTACACCTTC
cdr3_aa: CASSLTPSYGYTF

clone_size: .
j_call: TRBJ1-1
v_call: TRBV5-6
d_call: .
cdr3_nt: TGTGCCAGCGGACCAAGGACAGAGACGGACACTGAAGCTTTCTTT
cdr3_aa: CASGPRTETDTEAFF

clone_size: .
j_call: TRBJ2-2
v_call: TRBV10-3
d_call: TRBD2
cdr3_nt: TGTGCCATCAAAGAAACCGGGACTAAGTACACCGGGGAGCTGTTTTTT
cdr3_aa: CAIKETGTKYTGELFF

clone_size: many
j_call: TRBJ1-1
v_call: TRBV13
d_call: .
cdr3_nt: TGTGCCAGCAGCTGGAGCGACAGGTCTGATAAAGCTTTCTTT
cdr3_aa: CASSWSDRSDKAFF

clone_size: many
j_call: TRBJ2-7
v_call: TRBV11-2
d_call: TRBD1
cdr3_nt: TGTGCCAGCGCTTCAGGGGGAAATGCCTACGAGCAGTACTTC
cdr3_aa: CASASGGNAYEQYF

clone_size: few
j_call: TRBJ1-1
v_call: TRBV4-1
d_call: TRBD1
cdr3_nt: TGCGCCAGCAGCCACGAGCCGGGGACAGGGGTTCTCTCTGAAGCTTTCTTT
cdr3_aa: CASSHEPGTGVLSEAFF

clone_size: many
j_call: TRBJ2-2
v_call: TRBV19
d_call: .
cdr3_nt: TGTGCCAGTAGTATCTTGGCAGGGGTAGGCACCGGGGAGCTGTTTTTT
cdr3_aa: CASSILAGVGTGELFF

clone_size: many
j_call: TRBJ1-6
v_call: TRBV7-9
d_call: TRBD1
cdr3_nt: TGTGCCAGCAGTATGGGGTGGGACAGAGATAATTCACCCCTCCACTTT
cdr3_aa: CASSMGWDRDNSPLHF

clone_size: many
j_call: TRBJ2-3
v_call: TRBV20-1
d_call: TRBD1
cdr3_nt: TGCAGTGCTAAGGACAGGGAGCTGGCAGATACGCAGTATTTT
cdr3_aa: CSAKDRELADTQYF

clone_size: many
j_call: TRBJ2-3
v_call: TRBV27
d_call: TRBD2
cdr3_nt: TGTGCCAGCAGTTTCGTACTAGCGAGGACAGATACGCAGTATTTT
cdr3_aa: CASSFVLARTDTQYF

clone_size: .
j_call: TRBJ2-3
v_call: TRBV18
d_call: TRBD1
cdr3_nt: TGTGCCAGCTCACCATCCTACGGGCCGGGACAGGGGGCGCTTGGGACAGATACGCAGTATTTT
cdr3_aa: CASSPSYGPGQGALGTDTQYF

clone_size: .
j_call: TRBJ1-2
v_call: TRBV19
d_call: .
cdr3_nt: TGTGCCAGTAAACAGCCAAAAGGCTACACCTTC
cdr3_aa: CASKQPKGYTF

clone_size: many
j_call: TRBJ2-3
v_call: TRBV7-9
d_call: TRBD2
cdr3_nt: TGTGCCAGCAGGGTTCTAGCGGGGGAATTTCCTAGCACAGATACGCAGTATTTT
cdr3_aa: CASRVLAGEFPSTDTQYF

clone_size: many
j_call: TRBJ2-1
v_call: TRBV24-1
d_call: TRBD1
cdr3_nt: TGTGCCACCAGTGATTTGCCACAGGGGCCATACAATGAGCAGTTCTTC
cdr3_aa: CATSDLPQGPYNEQFF

clone_size: few
j_call: TRBJ2-5
v_call: TRBV11-2
d_call: .
cdr3_nt: TGTGCCAGCAGCCCCTCATTTACAGGGTCTGCGACCCAGTACTTC
cdr3_aa: CASSPSFTGSATQYF

clone_size: many
j_call: TRBJ2-6
v_call: TRBV27
d_call: .
cdr3_nt: TGTGCCAGCAGTTTTGTTGGGGCCAACGTCCTGACTTTC
cdr3_aa: CASSFVGANVLTF